This TCR beta chain was sequenced during a study of shared clonotypes between healthy human individuals. Germline CDR1 reads ENHRY; CDR2 reads SYGVKD. The CDR3 runs to 13 residues. Trimming took off 10 bases at V and 1 base at J, with 12 bases between the two ends. It was into CD45RA+ naive and CD45RA-negative memory subsets that the CD4+ cells were split. The sorted-subset replicate PCRs were given around 190 ng DNA, which is 27,000 or so T cell genomes. TCRdb's copy holds only in-frame clones and misses some; the assay was immunoSEQ multiplex PCR. This sample has more than 1.2 million clones, with approximately 98.5% found just once.

The chain is built from TRBV10-3 and TRBJ2-3; D is possibly TRBD2 (5 bases). The source is a man between 25 and 39 years old in good health. Sequencing input: naive CD4+ T cells sorted from blood. As to subset: CD45RA+ positively selected. CDR3 amino acids: CATEGTRTDTQYF. CDR3 nucleotides: TGTGCCACCGAGGGCACCCGCACAGATACGCAGTATTTT.